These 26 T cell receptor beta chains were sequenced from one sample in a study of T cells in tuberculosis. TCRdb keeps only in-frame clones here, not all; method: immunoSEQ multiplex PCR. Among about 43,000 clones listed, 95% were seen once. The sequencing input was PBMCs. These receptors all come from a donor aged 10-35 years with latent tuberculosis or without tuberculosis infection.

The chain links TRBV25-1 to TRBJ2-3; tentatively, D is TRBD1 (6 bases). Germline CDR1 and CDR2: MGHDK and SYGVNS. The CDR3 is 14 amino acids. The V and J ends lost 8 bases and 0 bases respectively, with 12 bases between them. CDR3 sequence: CASVDSSSTDTQYF. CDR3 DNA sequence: TGTGCCAGCGTGGACAGCTCTAGCACAGATACGCAGTATTTT. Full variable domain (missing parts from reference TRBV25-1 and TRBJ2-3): EADIYQTPRYLVIGTGKKITLECSQTMGHDKMYWYQQDPGMELHLIHYSYGVNSTEKGDLSSESTVSRIRTEHFPLTLESARPSHTSQYLCASVDSSSTDTQYFGPGTRLTVL.

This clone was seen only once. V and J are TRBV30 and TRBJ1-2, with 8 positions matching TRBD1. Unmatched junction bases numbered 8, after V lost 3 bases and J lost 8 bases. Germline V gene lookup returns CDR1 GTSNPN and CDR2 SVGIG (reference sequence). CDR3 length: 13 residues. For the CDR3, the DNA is TGTGCCTGGAGCGCCCCGGACAGGGTAGGCTACACCTTC. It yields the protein CAWSAPDRVGYTF.

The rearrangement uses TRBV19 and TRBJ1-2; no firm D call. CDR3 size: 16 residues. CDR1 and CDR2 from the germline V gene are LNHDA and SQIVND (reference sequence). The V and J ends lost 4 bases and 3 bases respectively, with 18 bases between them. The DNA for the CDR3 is TGTGCCAGTAGTACCCCGCACGGAGCTCGTGACTATGGCTACACCTTC. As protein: CASSTPHGARDYGYTF.

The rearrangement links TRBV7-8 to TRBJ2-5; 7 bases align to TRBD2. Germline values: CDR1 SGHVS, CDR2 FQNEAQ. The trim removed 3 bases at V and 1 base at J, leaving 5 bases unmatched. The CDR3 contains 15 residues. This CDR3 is CASSLRTGGQETQYF. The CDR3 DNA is TGTGCCAGCAGCTTGAGGACGGGGGGCCAAGAGACCCAGTACTTC.

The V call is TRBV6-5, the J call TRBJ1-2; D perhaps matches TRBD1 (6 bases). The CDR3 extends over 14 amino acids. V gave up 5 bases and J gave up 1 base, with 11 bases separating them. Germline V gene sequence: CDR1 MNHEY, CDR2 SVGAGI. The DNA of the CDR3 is TGTGCCAGCAGTCCTAAGGACAGTAACTATGGCTACACCTTC. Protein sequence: CASSPKDSNYGYTF.

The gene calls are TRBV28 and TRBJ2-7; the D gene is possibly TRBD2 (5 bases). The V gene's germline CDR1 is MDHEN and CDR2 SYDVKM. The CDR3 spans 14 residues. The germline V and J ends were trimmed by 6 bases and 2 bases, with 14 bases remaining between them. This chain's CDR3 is CASRRAGGTYEQYF. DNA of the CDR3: TGTGCCAGCAGGAGGGCAGGAGGAACCTACGAGCAGTACTTC.

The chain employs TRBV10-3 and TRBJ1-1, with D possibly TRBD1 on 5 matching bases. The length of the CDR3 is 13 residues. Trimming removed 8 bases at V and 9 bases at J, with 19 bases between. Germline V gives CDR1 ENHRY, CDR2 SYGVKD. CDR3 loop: CAIGGSGGGKAFF. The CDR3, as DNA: TGTGCCATCGGAGGGTCTGGGGGGGGAAAAGCTTTCTTT.

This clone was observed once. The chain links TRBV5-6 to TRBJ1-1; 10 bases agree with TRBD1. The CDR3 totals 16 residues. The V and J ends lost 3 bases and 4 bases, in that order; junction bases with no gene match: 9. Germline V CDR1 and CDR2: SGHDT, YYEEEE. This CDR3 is CASSSGQGLSGTEAFF. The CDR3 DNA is TGTGCCAGCAGCTCGGGACAGGGGCTTTCGGGCACTGAAGCTTTCTTT.

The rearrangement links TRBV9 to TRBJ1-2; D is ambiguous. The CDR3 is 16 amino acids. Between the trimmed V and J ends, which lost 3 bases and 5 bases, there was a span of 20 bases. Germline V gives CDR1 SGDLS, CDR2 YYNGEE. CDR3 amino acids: CASSGPSREGRYGYTF. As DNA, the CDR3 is TGTGCCAGCAGCGGCCCCTCCCGGGAGGGTAGGTATGGCTACACCTTC.

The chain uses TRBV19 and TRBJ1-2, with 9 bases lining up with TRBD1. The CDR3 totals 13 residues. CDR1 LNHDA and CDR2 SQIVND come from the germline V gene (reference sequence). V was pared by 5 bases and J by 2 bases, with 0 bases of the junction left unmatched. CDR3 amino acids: CASSGQGNYGYTF. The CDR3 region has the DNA TGTGCCAGTAGTGGACAGGGGAACTATGGCTACACCTTC.

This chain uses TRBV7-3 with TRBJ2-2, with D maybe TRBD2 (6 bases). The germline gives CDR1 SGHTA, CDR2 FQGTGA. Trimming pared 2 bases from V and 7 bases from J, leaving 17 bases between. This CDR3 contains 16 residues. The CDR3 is CASSLRPQGSGGELFF. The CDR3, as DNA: TGTGCCAGCAGCTTACGTCCCCAGGGTAGCGGCGGGGAGCTGTTTTTT.

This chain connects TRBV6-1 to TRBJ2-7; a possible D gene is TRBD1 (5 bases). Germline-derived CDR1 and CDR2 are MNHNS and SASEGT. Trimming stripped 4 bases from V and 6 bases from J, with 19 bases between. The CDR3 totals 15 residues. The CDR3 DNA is TGTGCCAGCAGTGTAATGGTAGGGGCCTGGCGCGAGCAGTACTTC. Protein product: CASSVMVGAWREQYF.

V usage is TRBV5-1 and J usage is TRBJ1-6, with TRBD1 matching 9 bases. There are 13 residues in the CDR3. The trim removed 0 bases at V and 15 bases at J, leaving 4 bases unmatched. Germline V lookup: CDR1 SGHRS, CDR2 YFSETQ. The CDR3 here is CASSLGDREDLHF. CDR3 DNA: TGCGCCAGCAGCTTGGGGGACAGGGAGGACCTCCACTTT.

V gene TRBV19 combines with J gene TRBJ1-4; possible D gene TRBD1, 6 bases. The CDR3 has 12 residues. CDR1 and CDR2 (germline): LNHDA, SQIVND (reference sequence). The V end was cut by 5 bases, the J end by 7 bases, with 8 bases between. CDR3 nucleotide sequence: TGTGCCAGTAGTCTACAGGGTGAAAAACTGTTTTTT. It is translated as CASSLQGEKLFF.

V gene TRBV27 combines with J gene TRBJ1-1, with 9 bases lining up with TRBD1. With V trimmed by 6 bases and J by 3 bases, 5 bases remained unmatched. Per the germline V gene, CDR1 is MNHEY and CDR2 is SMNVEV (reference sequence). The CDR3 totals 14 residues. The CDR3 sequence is CASSQGQGYTEAFF. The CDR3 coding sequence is TGTGCCAGCAGCCAAGGACAGGGGTACACTGAAGCTTTCTTT.

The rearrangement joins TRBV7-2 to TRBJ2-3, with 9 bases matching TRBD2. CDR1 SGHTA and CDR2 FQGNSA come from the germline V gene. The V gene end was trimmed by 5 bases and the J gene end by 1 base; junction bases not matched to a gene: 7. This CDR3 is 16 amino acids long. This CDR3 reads CASSPRASGGTDTQYF. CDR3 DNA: TGTGCCAGCAGCCCGCGGGCTAGCGGGGGCACAGATACGCAGTATTTT.

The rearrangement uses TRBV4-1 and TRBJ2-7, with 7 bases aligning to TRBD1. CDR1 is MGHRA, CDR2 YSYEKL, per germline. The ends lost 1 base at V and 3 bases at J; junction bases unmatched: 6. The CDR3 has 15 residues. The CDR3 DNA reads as TGCGCCAGCAGCCAAGTGGGACAGCTCTTCTACGAGCAGTACTTC. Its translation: CASSQVGQLFYEQYF.

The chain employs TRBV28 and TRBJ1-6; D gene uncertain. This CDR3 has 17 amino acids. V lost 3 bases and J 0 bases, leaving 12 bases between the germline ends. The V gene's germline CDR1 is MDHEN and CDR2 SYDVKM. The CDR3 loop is CASSFPEETSYNSPLHF. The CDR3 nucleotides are TGTGCCAGCAGTTTTCCAGAGGAAACCTCCTATAATTCACCCCTCCACTTT. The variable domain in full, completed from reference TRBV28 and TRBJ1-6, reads DVKVTQSSRYLVKRTGEKVFLECVQDMDHENMFWYRQDPGLGLRLIYFSYDVKMKEKGDIPEGYSVSREKKERFSLILESASTNQTSMYLCASSFPEETSYNSPLHFGNGTRLTVT.

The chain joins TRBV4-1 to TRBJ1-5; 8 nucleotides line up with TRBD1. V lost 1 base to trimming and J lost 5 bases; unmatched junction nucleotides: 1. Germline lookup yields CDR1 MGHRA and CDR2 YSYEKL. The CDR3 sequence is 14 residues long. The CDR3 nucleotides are TGCGCCAGCAGCCAAGTACAGGGGGATCAGCCCCAGCATTTT. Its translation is CASSQVQGDQPQHF.

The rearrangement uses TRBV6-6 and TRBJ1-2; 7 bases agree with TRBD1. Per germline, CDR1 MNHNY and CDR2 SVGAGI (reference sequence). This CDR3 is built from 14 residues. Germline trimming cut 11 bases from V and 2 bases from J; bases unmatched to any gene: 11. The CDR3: CAGKGTEANYGYTF. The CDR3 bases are TGTGCCGGCAAAGGGACAGAAGCAAACTATGGCTACACCTTC.

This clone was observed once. CDR3: CASSEDSEETQYF. In DNA form, the CDR3 reads TGTGCCAGCAGTGAAGACTCTGAGGAGACCCAGTACTTC. The chain combines TRBV2 with TRBJ2-5; D not resolved. Germline V gives CDR1 SNHLY, CDR2 FYNNEI. Trimming shortened V by 1 base and J by 5 bases, and 8 bases separated the two germline ends. The CDR3 covers 13 residues.

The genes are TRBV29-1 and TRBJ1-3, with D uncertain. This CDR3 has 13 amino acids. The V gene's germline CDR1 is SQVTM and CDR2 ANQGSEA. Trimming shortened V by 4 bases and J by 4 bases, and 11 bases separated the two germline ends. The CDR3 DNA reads TGCAGCGTTGCCTTGCCGGTCGGAAACACCATATATTTT. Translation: CSVALPVGNTIYF.

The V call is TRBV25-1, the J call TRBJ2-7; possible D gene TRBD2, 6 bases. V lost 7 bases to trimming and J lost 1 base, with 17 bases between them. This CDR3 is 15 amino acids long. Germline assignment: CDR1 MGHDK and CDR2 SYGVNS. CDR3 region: CASTDGSMKSYEQYF. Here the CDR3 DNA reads TGTGCCAGCACCGACGGGAGCATGAAATCCTACGAGCAGTACTTC.

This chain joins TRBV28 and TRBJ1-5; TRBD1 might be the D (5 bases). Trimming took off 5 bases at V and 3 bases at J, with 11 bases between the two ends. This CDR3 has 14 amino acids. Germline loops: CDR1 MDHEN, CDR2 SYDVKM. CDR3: CASSQDTLNQPQHF. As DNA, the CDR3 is TGTGCCAGCAGTCAGGACACCCTCAATCAGCCCCAGCATTTT. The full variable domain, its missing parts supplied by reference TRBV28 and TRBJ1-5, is DVKVTQSSRYLVKRTGEKVFLECVQDMDHENMFWYRQDPGLGLRLIYFSYDVKMKEKGDIPEGYSVSREKKERFSLILESASTNQTSMYLCASSQDTLNQPQHFGDGTRLSIL.

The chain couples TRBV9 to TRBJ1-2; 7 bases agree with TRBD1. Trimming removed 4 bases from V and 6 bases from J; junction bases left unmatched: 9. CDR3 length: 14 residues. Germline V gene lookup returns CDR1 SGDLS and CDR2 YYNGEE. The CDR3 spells CASSNPGQQNGYTF. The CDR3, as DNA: TGTGCCAGCAGCAATCCGGGACAGCAAAATGGCTACACCTTC.

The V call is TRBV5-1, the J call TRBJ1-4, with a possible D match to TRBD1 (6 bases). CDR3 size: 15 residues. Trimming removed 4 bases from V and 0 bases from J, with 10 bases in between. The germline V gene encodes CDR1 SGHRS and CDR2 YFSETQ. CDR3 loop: CASSGGGSTNEKLFF. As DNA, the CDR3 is TGCGCCAGCAGCGGCGGGGGCTCAACTAATGAAAAACTGTTTTTT. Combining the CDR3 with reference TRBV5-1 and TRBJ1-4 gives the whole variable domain KAGVTQTPRYLIKTRGQQVTLSCSPISGHRSVSWYQQTPGQGLQFLFEYFSETQRNKGNFPGRFSGRQFSNSRSEMNVSTLELGDSALYLCASSGGGSTNEKLFFGSGTQLSVL.